This T cell receptor (beta chain) was found in a study of cytomegalovirus exposure and HLA in healthy donors. Study summary: Among the approximately 370 donors who were genotyped, around 77% fell in the genetic ancestry cluster that is associated with self-reported Caucasian donors.

For this clone: Antigen specificity is unknown.

PCR was performed using 60 Vbeta and 13 Jbeta primers. TCRdb's table, derived via immunoSEQ multiplex PCR, lists solely in-frame clones and lacks some. Among about 85,000 clones listed, approximately 80% were seen once. Findings and caveats of the study: In vitro work confirmed that a few CMV-associated chains recognize CMV antigens. Roughly even sequencing depth across donors was the assumption behind the presence/absence analyses. The classifier reportedly diagnosed cytomegalovirus status with high sensitivity and specificity.

The sample comprised PBMCs. The receptor was derived from a woman in her fifties or sixties in good health and CMV-seropositive.

The CDR3 DNA reads as TGTGCCAGCAGTGAGCTCCCAGGGCCCGGGGAGCTGTTTTTT. It translates to CASSELPGPGELFF. The chain links TRBV25-1 to TRBJ2-2; the D gene is possibly TRBD1 (5 bases). Between the trimmed V and J ends, which lost 3 bases and 6 bases, there was a span of 11 bases. Germline loops: CDR1 MGHDK, CDR2 SYGVNS. The CDR3 runs to 14 residues.